This T cell receptor beta chain was sequenced in a study of CXCR3-negative and CXCR3-positive naive CD8 T cells. General observations from the study: CXCR3-positive naive cells had TRB CDR3s that were more hydrophobic than CXCR3-negative naive cells had. Researchers reported similar TRBV-TRBJ usage in naive CXCR3-negative and CXCR3-positive cells, though memory differed.

Concerning this clonotype itself: What it binds is not known.

Germline assignment: CDR1 SQVTM and CDR2 ANQGSEA. The CDR3 spans 12 residues. TRB cDNA libraries were made by UMI-labeled 5' RACE. TCRdb re-called the 5' RACE reads; every CDR3 protein appears as one record, without DNA. This repertoire includes over 70,000 distinct CDR3 sequences. Sorts that each held 300,000 cells were run in triplicate for every CD8+ T cell subset. Sequences were obtained from naive CXCR3- CD8+ T cells from blood. As to subset: CD45RO-CCR7+CD27+CD95- naive CD8+ T cells lacking CXCR3 (TNR3-). The gene calls are TRBV29-1 and TRBJ2-7; as DNA is missing, the TRBD1 call by TCRdb cannot be tested. This clonotype was sampled from a human donor in good health. Some clones in this sample may be carry-over from other donors' samples. Here the CDR3 reads CSHEGGPGEQYF.